This T cell receptor beta chain appears in the sequencing data of a study of blood T cell repertoires in COVID-19. As for the study in general: From the United States, Italy and Spain came samples of acute and convalescent COVID-19.

The length of the CDR3 is 13 residues. The ends were cut back, 3 bases at V and 3 bases at J, with 8 bases in the middle. Germline V gene sequence: CDR1 SGHTA, CDR2 FQGTGA. As handled by the study authors: Estimated nucleated cell counts came from reference gene primer amplification. Data came from immunoSEQ multiplex PCR; TCRdb stores just in-frame clones and leaves some out. The DNA gave D and trimming, while V, J and clone size come from that table. This table holds around 290,000 clones, approximately 86% found once. This TCR derives from a woman aged 30 to 39 who had recovered from COVID-19. Sequenced material: PBMCs or T cells enriched from blood (not recorded which). The chain employs TRBV7-3 and TRBJ2-5, with D maybe TRBD1 (5 bases). The CDR3 nucleotides read TGTGCCAGCAGCTTTGGCAGGGAAGAGACCCAGTACTTC. Translating it yields CASSFGREETQYF.